This T cell receptor (beta chain) was retrieved from a study of tumor and adjacent non-tumor tissue in lung cancer. This clonotype was counted at least ten times. No cell sorting was done before RNA was extracted from the tissue. TCRbeta libraries were built with three rounds of nested PCR, modified from ARM-PCR. Using its own MiXCR run on the multiplex PCR reads, TCRdb lists one record per CDR3 protein. The data contain under 250,000 distinct CDR3 sequences, 71% of them singletons. Germline V CDR1 and CDR2: KGHDR, SFDVKD. Between the trimmed V and J ends, which lost 5 bases and 1 base, there was a span of 5 bases. CDR3 length equals 13 residues.

The V gene is TRBV24-1, the J gene TRBJ1-5; D is uncertain. Sequenced: lung tumor tissue. This clonotype was sampled from a man in his fifties or sixties with non-small cell lung cancer. The CDR3 loop reads CATSAQSNQPQHF. The CDR3 DNA reads TGTGCCACCAGTGCGCAAAGCAATCAGCCCCAGCATTTT.